This T cell receptor beta chain was identified in a study of blood T cell repertoires in COVID-19. The wider study: Some COVID-19 samples were acute and others convalescent; all came from the United States, Italy and Spain. The cDNA or gDNA used as material had been derived from T cells, B-cell-depleted T cells, or PBMCs.

Germline V CDR1 and CDR2: SGHDT, YYEEEE. The trim removed 0 bases at V and 5 bases at J, leaving 7 bases unmatched. CDR3 length equals 15 residues. Under the authors' procedure: Amplified reference gene primers provided the basis for estimating nucleated cell counts. Produced via immunoSEQ multiplex PCR; TCRdb's table is partial and in-frame only. V and J calls and clone size are given by that table; D and trimming were obtained from the DNA. Among 95,000 to 100,000 clones, roughly 92% were seen once, and the ten largest hold 5.7%. The rearrangement links TRBV5-6 to TRBJ2-7; 8 positions agree with TRBD2. This clonotype was obtained from a man aged 50 to 59 with active COVID-19. Sequences were obtained from peripheral blood. Written as DNA, the CDR3 is TGTGCCAGCAGCTTGGTACCTAGCGGGTTCCACGAGCAGTACTTC. Its translation is CASSLVPSGFHEQYF.